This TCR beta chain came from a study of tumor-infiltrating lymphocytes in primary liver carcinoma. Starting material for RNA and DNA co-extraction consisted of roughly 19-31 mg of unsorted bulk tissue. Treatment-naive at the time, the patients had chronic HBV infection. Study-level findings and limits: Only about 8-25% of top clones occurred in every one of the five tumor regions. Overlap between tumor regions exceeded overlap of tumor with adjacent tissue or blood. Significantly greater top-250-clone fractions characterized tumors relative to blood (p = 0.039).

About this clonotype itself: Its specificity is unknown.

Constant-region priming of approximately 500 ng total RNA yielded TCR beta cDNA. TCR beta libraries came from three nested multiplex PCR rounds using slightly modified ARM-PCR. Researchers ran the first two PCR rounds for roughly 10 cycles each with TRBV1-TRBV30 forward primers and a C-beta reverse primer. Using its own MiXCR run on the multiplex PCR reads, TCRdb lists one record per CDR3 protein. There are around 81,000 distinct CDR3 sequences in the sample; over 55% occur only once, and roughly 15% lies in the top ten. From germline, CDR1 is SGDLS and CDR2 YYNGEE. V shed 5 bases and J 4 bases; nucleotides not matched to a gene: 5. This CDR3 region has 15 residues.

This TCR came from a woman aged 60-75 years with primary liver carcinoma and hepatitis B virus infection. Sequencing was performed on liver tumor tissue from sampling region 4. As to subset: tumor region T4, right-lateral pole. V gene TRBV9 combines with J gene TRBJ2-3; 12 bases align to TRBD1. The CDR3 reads CASRHRDRGPDTQYF. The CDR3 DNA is TGTGCCAGCAGACACCGGGACAGGGGGCCAGATACGCAGTATTTT.